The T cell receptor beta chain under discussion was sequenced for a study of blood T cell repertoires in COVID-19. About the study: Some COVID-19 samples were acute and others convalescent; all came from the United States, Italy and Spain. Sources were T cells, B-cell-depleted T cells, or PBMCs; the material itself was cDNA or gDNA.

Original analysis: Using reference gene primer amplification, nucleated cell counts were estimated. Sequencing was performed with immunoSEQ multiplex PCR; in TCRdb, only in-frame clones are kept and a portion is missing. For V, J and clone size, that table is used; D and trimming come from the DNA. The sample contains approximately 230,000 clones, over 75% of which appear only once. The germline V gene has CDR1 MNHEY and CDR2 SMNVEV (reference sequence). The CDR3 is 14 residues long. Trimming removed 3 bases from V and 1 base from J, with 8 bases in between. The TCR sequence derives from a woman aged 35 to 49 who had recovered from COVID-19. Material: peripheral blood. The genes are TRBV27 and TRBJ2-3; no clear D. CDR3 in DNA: TGTGCCAGCAGTTTCGACTCCCGCACAGATACGCAGTATTTT. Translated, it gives CASSFDSRTDTQYF.